This entry lists 29 T cell receptor beta chains sequenced from one sample in a study of spatial heterogeneity in lung cancer. The time point here: sample taken at primary tumor resection. The study sequenced unsorted whole RNA from tumor, nontumor lung or frozen PBMC. TCRdb analysed the 5' RACE reads with MiXCR anew, one entry per CDR3 protein. The repertoire holds 6,000 or so distinct CDR3 sequences, approximately 12% seen once, with approximately 15% in the top ten. Sample: normal lung tissue next to the tumor, taken at surgery. The receptor set was obtained from a male donor with early-stage non-small cell lung cancer.

This clonotype was seen a handful of times. The chain combines TRBV7-2 with TRBJ2-5; TRBD2 agrees at 8 bases. The V gene end was trimmed by 4 bases and the J gene end by 5 bases; junction bases not matched to a gene: 15. The CDR3 is 17 amino acids. Germline V gives CDR1 SGHTA, CDR2 FQGNSA. The CDR3: CASSYTWRAGVRETQYF. The CDR3 region has the DNA TGTGCCAGCAGCTACACCTGGAGAGCGGGGGTTCGTGAGACCCAGTACTTC.

Judged by abundance, this clonotype is medium-sized. The gene calls are TRBV7-8 and TRBJ2-7; 13 positions match TRBD2. CDR1 SGHVS and CDR2 FQNEAQ come from the germline V gene. Germline trimming cut 4 bases from V and 2 bases from J; bases unmatched to any gene: 5. The length of the CDR3 is 16 residues. The CDR3 nucleotides are TGTGCCAGCAGCTCGACCGGGACTAGCGGGACCTACGAGCAGTACTTC. It codes for CASSSTGTSGTYEQYF.

This clonotype was recorded at least ten times. The chain combines TRBV6-2 or TRBV6-3 with TRBJ1-2; D is unresolved. Germline lookup yields CDR1 MNHEY and CDR2 SVGEGT. V dropped 6 bases and J dropped 4 bases, with 18 bases sitting between them. The CDR3 consists of 15 residues. CDR3 amino acids: CASRDVLRNGYGYTF. CDR3 in DNA: TGTGCCAGCAGGGACGTGTTGAGAAACGGCTATGGCTACACCTTC.

The table lists this clonotype with many counts. The gene calls are TRBV4-2 and TRBJ1-5; D possibly corresponds to TRBD1 (5 bases). CDR3 length: 15 residues. V gave up 0 bases and J gave up 8 bases, with 14 bases separating them. CDR1 and CDR2 (germline): LGHNA, YNFKEQ. In DNA form, the CDR3 reads TGTGCCAGCAGCCAAGATTGGGGGTTGGAGAAGCCCCAGCATTTT. Amino acid sequence: CASSQDWGLEKPQHF.

By share of the sample, this clonotype is medium-sized. Relative to the germline gene, one junction end is altered; a read error may explain this. This chain links TRBV12-3 or TRBV12-4 with TRBJ2-1, with D possibly being TRBD1 (6 bases). The CDR3 runs 12 residues. CDR3 nucleotide sequence: TGTGCCAGCAGTCAGGGGACCGGTCGCCTAGTCTTC. This encodes CASSQGTGRLVF.

This clonotype was detected many times. V is TRBV18 and J is TRBJ2-5; possibly TRBD2 for D (7 bases). The CDR3 spans 15 residues. Per germline, CDR1 KGHSH and CDR2 LQKENI. Trimming pared 6 bases from V and 2 bases from J, leaving 16 bases between. The CDR3 DNA is TGTGCCAGCTCCCGCGGGGGCGCGGGGCAAGAGACCCAGTACTTC. It codes for CASSRGGAGQETQYF.

Relative to its sample, this clonotype is medium-sized. The V gene is TRBV29-1, the J gene TRBJ2-2; 8 bases line up with TRBD2. The CDR3 length is 12 residues. The trim removed 6 bases at V and 3 bases at J, leaving 0 bases unmatched. Germline values: CDR1 SQVTM, CDR2 ANQGSEA. The CDR3 region has the DNA TGCAGCGTCGGGAGGGACACCGGGGAGCTGTTTTTT. Translation gives CSVGRDTGELFF.

Many counts were recorded for this clonotype. This chain connects TRBV27 to TRBJ2-3, with TRBD2 matching over 11 bases. This CDR3 has 15 residues. The V and J ends lost 6 bases and 4 bases, in that order; junction bases with no gene match: 6. Germline CDR1 reads MNHEY; CDR2 reads SMNVEV (reference sequence). The CDR3 region has the DNA TGTGCCAGCAGCCGCCGACTAGCGGGATCAGATACGCAGTATTTT. This translates into CASSRRLAGSDTQYF.

This clonotype was recorded at least ten times. The chain carries TRBV5-1 and TRBJ2-5; 9 bases agree with TRBD2. CDR3 length: 14 residues. Unmatched junction bases numbered 7, after V lost 7 bases and J lost 3 bases. Germline V gene lookup returns CDR1 SGHRS and CDR2 YFSETQ. CDR3: CASGEPSGEETQYF. DNA for the CDR3: TGCGCCAGCGGCGAACCTAGCGGGGAAGAGACCCAGTACTTC.

This clonotype was picked up many times. CDR3: CASSLPTTRQTDTQYF. The CDR3 DNA follows: TGTGCCAGCAGCCTCCCGACTACACGGCAGACAGATACGCAGTATTTT. The chain is built from TRBV7-2 and TRBJ2-3, with a weak D call TRBD2 (5 bases). Germline loops: CDR1 SGHTA, CDR2 FQGNSA. The CDR3 is made up of 16 amino acids. V was cut by 5 bases and J by 3 bases, with 18 bases left in between. Together with reference TRBV7-2 and TRBJ2-3, the CDR3 gives the full variable domain: GAGVSQSPSNKVTEKGKDVELRCDPISGHTALYWYRQSLGQGLEFLIYFQGNSAPDKSGLPSDRFSAERTGGSVSTLTIQRTQQEDSAVYLCASSLPTTRQTDTQYFGPGTRLTVL.

The chain uses TRBV28 and TRBJ2-2; possible D gene TRBD2, 5 bases. The V end was cut by 3 bases, the J end by 2 bases, with 10 bases between. The CDR3 contains 15 residues. CDR1 is MDHEN and CDR2 is SYDVKM in the germline V gene. The CDR3 is CASSFRLANTGELFF. Written as DNA, the CDR3 is TGTGCCAGCAGTTTTCGGCTAGCAAACACCGGGGAGCTGTTTTTT.

V and J are TRBV12-3 or TRBV12-4 and TRBJ2-7, with D possibly TRBD2 on 5 matching bases. Trimming removed 5 bases at V and 3 bases at J, with 11 bases between. The length of the CDR3 is 13 residues. Here the CDR3 DNA reads TGTGCCAGCAGTCCCCGGGGAGTCTACGAGCAGTACTTC. It translates to CASSPRGVYEQYF.

This clonotype qualifies as medium-sized (0.01 to 0.1%). The V and J genes are TRBV7-9 and TRBJ1-2; D perhaps matches TRBD1 (5 bases). The length of the CDR3 is 13 residues. Trimming shortened V by 3 bases and J by 6 bases, and 11 bases separated the two germline ends. CDR1 SEHNR and CDR2 FQNEAQ come from the germline V gene (reference sequence). CDR3 DNA: TGTGCCAGCAGCTTGGGGCCGGCAGATGGCTACACCTTC. Encoded protein: CASSLGPADGYTF.

At least ten counts were recorded for this clonotype. The CDR3 loop reads CASNTFTEEQYF. The CDR3 nucleotides are TGTGCCAGCAACACTTTCACAGAAGAGCAGTACTTC. The chain has TRBV7-2 and TRBJ2-7, with D hard to call. This CDR3 has 12 residues. The V end was cut by 7 bases, the J end by 7 bases, with 14 bases between. CDR1 and CDR2 (germline): SGHTA, FQGNSA.

This clonotype is medium-sized by share. The CDR3 spells CASSRRQDSYEQYF. The CDR3 DNA sequence: TGTGCCAGTAGCCGCCGCCAGGACAGCTACGAGCAGTACTTC. The rearrangement uses TRBV19 and TRBJ2-7; a possible D gene is TRBD1 (6 bases). Trimming took off 6 bases at V and 3 bases at J, with 15 bases between the two ends. Germline loops: CDR1 LNHDA, CDR2 SQIVND (reference sequence). This CDR3 spans 14 amino acids.

The genes are TRBV30 and TRBJ2-3, with D uncertain. Trimming pared 3 bases from V and 1 base from J, leaving 8 bases between. The CDR3 sequence is 13 residues long. CDR1 is GTSNPN, CDR2 SVGIG, per germline (reference sequence). CDR3 protein: CAWREAGTDTQYF. CDR3 DNA sequence: TGTGCCTGGAGAGAAGCTGGCACAGATACGCAGTATTTT.

Within the sample, this clonotype is medium-sized. This chain links TRBV20-1 with TRBJ1-1, with D possibly being TRBD1 (6 bases). The V gene's germline CDR1 is DFQATT and CDR2 SNEGSKA (reference sequence). Trimming took 3 bases from V and 8 from J, leaving 7 bases between them. CDR3 size: 10 residues. This CDR3 reads CSASTGEAFF. The CDR3 DNA reads TGCAGTGCTAGTACAGGGGAAGCTTTCTTT.

This clonotype is deemed medium-sized. The CDR3 coding sequence is TGCAGTGCTAGAGCTACTGTGAGCCCAGGGGGCGAGCAGTACTTC. Translating it yields CSARATVSPGGEQYF. The V and J genes are TRBV20-1 and TRBJ2-7; 7 bases map to TRBD1. The CDR3 extends over 15 amino acids. Germline values: CDR1 DFQATT, CDR2 SNEGSKA (reference sequence). V was clipped by 1 base and J by 6 bases; unmatched bases: 12.

This clonotype was observed at least ten times. The chain employs TRBV6-5 and TRBJ2-3; D uncertain. Trimming removed 2 bases from V and 2 bases from J, with 14 bases in between. The CDR3 runs to 16 residues. CDR1 and CDR2 (germline): MNHEY, SVGAGI. The CDR3 loop reads CASSYARNTDTDTQYF. The CDR3 DNA reads TGTGCCAGCAGTTACGCCCGGAACACAGACACAGATACGCAGTATTTT.

This clonotype has a count of ten or more. The chain employs TRBV6-5 and TRBJ2-7, with D tentatively TRBD2 (5 bases). The CDR3 length is 12 residues. V dropped 2 bases and J dropped 4 bases, with 6 bases sitting between them. From germline, CDR1 is MNHEY and CDR2 SVGAGI. CDR3 sequence reads: CASSYEGYEQYF. CDR3 in DNA: TGTGCCAGCAGTTACGAGGGTTACGAGCAGTACTTC.

This clonotype is medium-sized. The chain recombines TRBV6-5 with TRBJ1-6; tentative D call: TRBD1 (6 bases). V was trimmed by 7 bases and J by 7 bases, leaving 20 bases between them. There are 16 residues in the CDR3. Germline V gives CDR1 MNHEY, CDR2 SVGAGI. The chain's CDR3 is CASKENLADRNSPLHF. CDR3 DNA sequence: TGTGCCAGCAAAGAAAACCTCGCCGACAGGAATTCACCCCTCCACTTT.

This clonotype has ten or more counts. J is TRBJ2-3 and V is TRBV6-5; D tentatively fits TRBD1 or TRBD2 (5 bases each). Germline lookup yields CDR1 MNHEY and CDR2 SVGAGI. The CDR3 spans 16 residues. Trimming pared 0 bases from V and 4 bases from J, leaving 14 bases between. The CDR3 bases are TGTGCCAGCAGTTACTCCGGGGTCGAGGGGTCAGATACGCAGTATTTT. Amino acids: CASSYSGVEGSDTQYF.

By share of the sample, this clonotype is medium-sized. The gene calls are TRBV9 and TRBJ2-4; D call uncertain. From germline, CDR1 is SGDLS and CDR2 YYNGEE. The CDR3 extends over 13 amino acids. Trimming took off 1 base at V and 6 bases at J, with 8 bases between the two ends. The CDR3 spells CASSVTPANIQYF. CDR3 bases: TGTGCCAGCAGCGTAACTCCAGCAAACATTCAGTACTTC.

This clonotype was counted many times. The chain joins TRBV11-3 to TRBJ2-7; no reliable D call. Per the germline V gene, CDR1 is SGHNT and CDR2 is YENEEA. Trimming pared 4 bases from V and 6 bases from J, leaving 10 bases between. CDR3 length: 12 residues. CDR3 DNA: TGTGCCAGCAGCTCCCTTCTAGGCGAGCAGTACTTC. It translates to CASSSLLGEQYF.

This clonotype was recorded at least ten times. V gene TRBV29-1 combines with J gene TRBJ1-1; D not resolved. CDR1 and CDR2 (germline): SQVTM, ANQGSEA. V was trimmed by 6 bases and J by 6 bases, leaving 11 bases between them. The CDR3 spans 11 residues. The CDR3 sequence: CSVSPGAEAFF. In DNA form, the CDR3 reads TGCAGCGTATCGCCGGGCGCTGAAGCTTTCTTT. The whole variable domain, filled in from reference TRBV29-1 and TRBJ1-1, reads SAVISQKPSRDICQRGTSLTIQCQVDSQVTMMFWYRQQPGQSLTLIATANQGSEATYESGFVIDKFPISRPNLTFSTLTVSNMSPEDSSIYLCSVSPGAEAFFGQGTRLTVV.

By proportion, this clonotype is medium-sized (0.01 to 0.1%). The chain uses TRBV7-9 and TRBJ2-6, with D uncertain. Trimming cost V 4 bases and J 2 bases, with 6 bases left between them. Germline values: CDR1 SEHNR, CDR2 FQNEAQ (reference sequence). The CDR3 is made up of 14 amino acids. The CDR3 here is CASSYSTGANVLTF. In DNA form, the CDR3 reads TGTGCCAGCAGCTATAGTACTGGGGCCAACGTCCTGACTTTC.

This clonotype qualifies as medium-sized. V and J are TRBV18 and TRBJ2-2; no reliable D call. The V and J ends lost 6 bases and 4 bases respectively, with 15 bases between them. Germline V gives CDR1 KGHSH, CDR2 LQKENI. CDR3 length: 15 amino acids. In nucleotides, the CDR3 is TGTGCCAGCTCGCTAACTGGAGTGGCCACCGGGGAGCTGTTTTTT. It codes for CASSLTGVATGELFF.

Only a few counts were recorded for this clonotype. V gene TRBV10-3 combines with J gene TRBJ2-1; 11 bases are a match to TRBD2. This CDR3 has 14 amino acids. Unmatched junction bases numbered 6, after V lost 7 bases and J lost 7 bases. The germline V gene encodes CDR1 ENHRY and CDR2 SYGVKD. The CDR3: CAITGTSGGNEQFF. DNA of the CDR3: TGTGCCATCACGGGGACTAGCGGAGGAAATGAGCAGTTCTTC.

By its share, this clonotype is medium-sized. In DNA, the CDR3 is TGTGCCAGCTCACCTGTTCGTGCGGCTCTCGGGGAAAAACTGTTTTTT. This gives the protein CASSPVRAALGEKLFF. The chain uses TRBV18 and TRBJ1-4; D is unresolved. This CDR3 region has 16 residues. Between the trimmed V and J ends, which lost 3 bases and 8 bases, there was a span of 19 bases. CDR1 and CDR2 from the germline V gene are KGHSH and LQKENI.